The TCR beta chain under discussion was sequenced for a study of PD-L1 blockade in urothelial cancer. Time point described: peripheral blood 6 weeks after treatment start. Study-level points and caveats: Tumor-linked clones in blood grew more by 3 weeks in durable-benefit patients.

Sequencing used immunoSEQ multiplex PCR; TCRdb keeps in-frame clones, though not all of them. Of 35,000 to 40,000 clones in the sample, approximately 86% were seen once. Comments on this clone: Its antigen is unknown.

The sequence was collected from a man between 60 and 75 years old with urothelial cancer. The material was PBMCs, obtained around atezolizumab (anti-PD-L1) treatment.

The CDR3 DNA reads TGTGCCGGGAAACGACAGGACCTTTGGGGGTACGAGCAGTACTTC. Its translation is CAGKRQDLWGYEQYF. This rearrangement joins TRBV5-8 to TRBJ2-7, with D possibly being TRBD1 (6 bases). The CDR3 runs 15 residues. The germline gives CDR1 SGHTS, CDR2 YDEGEE. Trimming removed 10 bases at V and 4 bases at J, with 24 bases between.